This entry lists 15 T cell receptor beta chains sequenced from one sample in a study of human T cells and chemical hapten exposure. Within the library, unique molecular identifiers were attached to each individual cDNA molecule. TCRdb itself ran the reads through MiXCR, one entry per CDR3 protein. The table shows thousands of distinct CDR3 sequences, with 45% to 55% occurring only once. Treatment noted: therapeutic diphenylcyclopropenone sensitization with weekly scalp DPC. The sample consisted of whole blood, taken before DPC sensitization or 2, 6, or about 24 weeks after (not recorded which). Receptors originate from an adult with alopecia areata. Some clones in this sample may be carry-over from other donors' samples. This table probably holds off-target reads from a library built for another chain.

The rearrangement links TRBV30 to TRBJ2-3, with D perhaps TRBD2 (5 bases). Looked up from germline, CDR1 is GTSNPN and CDR2 is SVGIG (reference sequence). The CDR3 loop spans 10 amino acids. Between the trimmed V and J ends, which lost 4 bases and 7 bases, there was a span of 6 bases. CDR3 region: CAWKDYTQYF. The CDR3 DNA follows: TGTGCCTGGAAGGACTATACGCAGTATTTT.

This chain links TRBV5-6 with TRBJ2-2; D is uncertain. Trimming pared 6 bases from V and 6 bases from J, leaving 12 bases between. In germline, CDR1 is SGHDT, CDR2 YYEEEE. CDR3 length: 13 amino acids. CDR3 DNA sequence: TGTGCCAGCAACAACGAACGTCCCGGGGAGCTGTTTTTT. It codes for CASNNERPGELFF. Drawing the rest from reference TRBV5-6 and TRBJ2-2, the complete variable domain is DAGVTQSPTHLIKTRGQQVTLRCSPKSGHDTVSWYQQALGQGPQFIFQYYEEEERQRGNFPDRFSGHQFPNYSSELNVNALLLGDSALYLCASNNERPGELFFGEGSRLTVL.

CDR3 protein: CASSKRTPDAYEQYF. In DNA form, the CDR3 reads TGTGCCAGCAGCAAAAGGACCCCAGACGCCTACGAGCAGTACTTC. V and J are TRBV21-1 and TRBJ2-7. TRBV21-1 represents a pseudogene. This CDR3 region has 15 residues.

The V gene is TRBV6-2 or TRBV6-3, the J gene TRBJ2-1; TRBD1 is a possible D gene (6 bases). The CDR3 loop spans 15 amino acids. V gave up 2 bases and J gave up 3 bases, with 11 bases separating them. Germline CDR1 and CDR2: MNHEY and SVGEGT. CDR3 protein: CASSYVQGFYNEQFF. CDR3 DNA sequence: TGTGCCAGCAGTTACGTCCAGGGGTTCTACAATGAGCAGTTCTTC.

This rearrangement joins TRBV29-1 to TRBJ2-7; D might be TRBD1 or TRBD2, each matching 5 bases. The CDR3 consists of 13 residues. V lost 6 bases, J lost 2 bases, and 14 bases lay in between. Per germline, CDR1 SQVTM and CDR2 ANQGSEA. As DNA, the CDR3 is TGCAGCGTGACCGGGGCCAATACCTACGAGCAGTACTTC. It codes for CSVTGANTYEQYF.

This clonotype was recorded a few times. The chain links TRBV2 to TRBJ2-2; 8 nucleotides match TRBD2. The CDR3 is 14 residues long. Trimming at V came to 11 bases and at J to 0 bases, leaving 5 bases not matched to a gene. The germline gives CDR1 SNHLY, CDR2 FYNNEI. CDR3 loop: CASRGGANTGELFF. The CDR3, as DNA: TGTGCCTCCCGGGGGGGCGCGAACACCGGGGAGCTGTTTTTT. The full variable domain, rest sourced from reference TRBV2 and TRBJ2-2, is EPEVTQTPSHQVTQMGQEVILRCVPISNHLYFYWYRQILGQKVEFLVSFYNNEISEKSEIFDDQFSVERPDGSNFTLKIRSTKLEDSAMYFCASRGGANTGELFFGEGSRLTVL.

The chain recombines TRBV18 with TRBJ1-1; 9 nucleotides match TRBD1. From germline, CDR1 is KGHSH and CDR2 LQKENI. J lost 2 bases, V lost 1 base, and 11 bases had no gene match. This CDR3 is 18 amino acids long. CDR3 amino acids: CASSPRVYGQGINTEAFF. In nucleotides, the CDR3 is TGTGCCAGCTCACCACGTGTGTATGGACAGGGGATAAACACTGAAGCTTTCTTT.

This clonotype was found once. This chain uses TRBV11-2 with TRBJ2-5, with a weak D call TRBD2 (6 bases). The CDR3 totals 13 residues. CDR1 SGHAT and CDR2 FQNNGV come from the germline V gene. V lost 6 bases to trimming and J lost 7 bases, with 15 bases between them. The CDR3 nucleotides are TGTGCCAGCAGAGGAGGGCAGAGGGGGACCCAGTACTTC. This encodes CASRGGQRGTQYF.

This clonotype was recorded a few times. The chain recombines TRBV29-1 with TRBJ2-4, with D possibly matching TRBD1 (6 bases). Trimming took off 4 bases at V and 5 bases at J, with 9 bases between the two ends. CDR1 SQVTM and CDR2 ANQGSEA come from the germline V gene. The CDR3 consists of 12 residues. The DNA of the CDR3 is TGCAGCGTTGGGGACACCCAAAACATTCAGTACTTC. Translation gives CSVGDTQNIQYF.

This clonotype came up a few times. The chain joins TRBV7-3 to TRBJ2-3; D gene unclear. CDR1 is SGHTA and CDR2 is FQGTGA in the germline V gene. The ends were cut back, 2 bases at V and 0 bases at J, with 6 bases in the middle. The CDR3 totals 14 residues. The CDR3 sequence: CASSLSVSTDTQYF. CDR3 DNA: TGTGCCAGCAGCTTATCAGTTAGCACAGATACGCAGTATTTT.

This clonotype was counted only a few times. As DNA, the CDR3 is TGTGCCAGTAGTATCTCGCGGGAGAAGACCCAGTACTTC. Its translation is CASSISREKTQYF. The gene calls are TRBV19 and TRBJ2-5; 7 bases match TRBD2. Trimming removed 3 bases from V and 6 bases from J; junction bases left unmatched: 4. Germline values: CDR1 LNHDA, CDR2 SQIVND (reference sequence). The CDR3 has 13 residues.

V is TRBV9 and J is TRBJ2-5; 7 positions agree with TRBD2. V lost 2 bases, J lost 5 bases, and 9 bases stayed unmatched. The CDR3 runs to 15 residues. CDR1 is SGDLS and CDR2 is YYNGEE in the germline V gene. The CDR3 reads CASSVSSGVWETQYF. The CDR3 nucleotides read TGTGCCAGCAGCGTCTCGAGCGGGGTTTGGGAGACCCAGTACTTC.

The rearrangement links TRBV20-1 to TRBJ2-7; TRBD1 agrees at 8 bases. J was trimmed by 7 bases and V by 3 bases; bases with no gene match: 17. The CDR3 has 16 amino acids. CDR1 and CDR2 (germline): DFQATT, SNEGSKA (reference sequence). The DNA for the CDR3 is TGCAGTGCTAGCCACCTGCAGGGGGCGGACATGGGGGAGCAGTACTTC. Translated: CSASHLQGADMGEQYF.

There are a few counts of this clonotype. J is TRBJ2-1 and V is TRBV27; TRBD2 might be the D (5 bases). CDR3 length equals 15 residues. V was shortened by 7 bases and J by 4 bases, with 17 bases between the two germline ends. CDR1 MNHEY and CDR2 SMNVEV come from the germline V gene (reference sequence). The CDR3 DNA sequence: TGTGCCAGCACCCCTGCGGGCTCGTCGTACAATGAGCAGTTCTTC. Protein product: CASTPAGSSYNEQFF.

The rearrangement links TRBV7-3 to TRBJ2-7, with D perhaps being TRBD1 or TRBD2 (5 bases each). From germline, CDR1 is SGHTA and CDR2 FQGTGA. There are 15 residues in the CDR3. V gave up 6 bases and J gave up 2 bases, with 17 bases separating them. The CDR3 nucleotides read TGTGCCAGCAGAAGGGGACGGATAACGCCCTACGAGCAGTACTTC. As protein: CASRRGRITPYEQYF. Full variable domain (remainder filled in from reference TRBV7-3 and TRBJ2-7): GAGVSQTPSNKVTEKGKYVELRCDPISGHTALYWYRQSLGQGPEFLIYFQGTGAADDSGLPNDRFFAVRPEGSVSTLKIQRTERGDSAVYLCASRRGRITPYEQYFGPGTRLTVT.